These 27 T cell receptor beta chains were sequenced from one sample in a study of read filtering for tumor transcriptome and immune sequencing (dated by TCRdb to 2019 to 2021). TCRdb shows the sequencer as Illumina HiSeq 4000. Starting from roughly 440 ng RNA, TCR libraries were constructed with the Immunoverse kit using molecular barcoded adaptors that cover the alpha/delta and beta/gamma chains. In-frame beta chains were kept once TCRdb had trimmed the public reads at Q25 with fastp and called clones with MiXCR. Each entry is one CDR3 protein sequence, shown with its most common DNA and genes. Recorded for this sample are 35,000 to 55,000 distinct CDR3 sequences; more than 10% of them occurred a single time. The top ten hold approximately 15% of the sample. Source material: a population of CD138-negative cells sorted from bone marrow. Taken with the paper, the label for cell subset or site translates to: bone marrow mononuclear cells depleted of CD138+ plasma/myeloma cells by negative magnetic selection. Source of these receptors: a donor aged 40 or over with multiple myeloma.

A remark on this clonotype: The junction departs from germline at one end; a sequencing error may be responsible. CDR3 residues: CDSSNGQGALTEQFF. The CDR3, as DNA: TGTGACAGCAGCAACGGACAGGGGGCGCTTACTGAGCAGTTCTTC. V and J are TRBV7-2 and TRBJ2-1; TRBD1 matches 11 bases. This CDR3 has 15 amino acids. Germline V gives CDR1 SGHTA, CDR2 FQGNSA.

This clonotype has a count of ten or more. The chain uses TRBV20-1 and TRBJ2-1; the D gene is possibly TRBD2 (5 bases). The CDR3 is 14 residues long. CDR1 is DFQATT, CDR2 SNEGSKA, per germline (reference sequence). The V gene lost 6 bases and the J gene lost 3 bases, with 15 bases spanning the gap. CDR3 bases: TGCAGTGCCCAGGATAGAGCGGTCTACAATGAGCAGTTCTTC. Translation gives CSAQDRAVYNEQFF.

This clonotype has a count of ten or more. The V gene is TRBV27, the J gene TRBJ1-4; D not resolved. This CDR3 contains 17 residues. Trimming removed 5 bases at V and 0 bases at J, with 16 bases between. Per germline, CDR1 MNHEY and CDR2 SMNVEV (reference sequence). CDR3 loop: CASSTRRSTTTNEKLFF. The CDR3 nucleotides are TGTGCCAGCAGTACCCGACGTTCTACAACAACTAATGAAAAACTGTTTTTT.

As to this clonotype: Germline and junction disagree at one end, which may indicate a read error. This chain joins TRBV7-2 and TRBJ2-2, with D perhaps matching TRBD2 (6 bases). The germline CDR1 and CDR2 sequences are SGHTA and FQGNSA. The CDR3 consists of 14 residues. The CDR3 DNA sequence: TGTGCCAGCAGCTTCTCGGCGAACACCGGGGGGCTGTTTTTT. Encoded protein: CASSFSANTGGLFF.

In its sample, this clonotype was seen a few times. This chain joins TRBV12-3 or TRBV12-4 and TRBJ1-1, with D possibly being TRBD1 (5 bases). V was cut by 2 bases and J by 0 bases, with 16 bases left in between. The CDR3 is made up of 17 amino acids. CDR3: CASSLRGRLFMNTEAFF. The DNA of the CDR3 is TGTGCCAGCAGTTTAAGGGGCCGTTTATTCATGAACACTGAAGCTTTCTTT.

This clonotype was recorded many times. The chain combines TRBV6-5 with TRBJ2-7; D call uncertain. The CDR3 is 13 amino acids. The germline gives CDR1 MNHEY, CDR2 SVGAGI. V shed 6 bases and J shed 4 bases, with 13 bases lying between them. The CDR3 reads CASRRFDGYEQYF. The CDR3 bases are TGTGCCAGCAGGAGGTTCGATGGGTACGAGCAGTACTTC.

At least ten counts were recorded for this clonotype. The rearrangement joins TRBV6-5 to TRBJ1-1, with TRBD1 identical over 7 bases. Germline V CDR1 and CDR2: MNHEY, SVGAGI. This CDR3 comprises 14 residues. With 6 bases clipped from V and 2 bases from J, the junction kept 6 bases outside the gene matches. The CDR3 sequence: CASRPGTANTEAFF. As DNA, the CDR3 is TGTGCCAGCAGACCCGGGACAGCTAACACTGAAGCTTTCTTT.

The chain recombines TRBV10-3 with TRBJ2-1; 8 bases are shared with TRBD2. After removal of 8 bases from V and 6 bases from J, the junction contained 18 bases not matched to a gene. CDR1 and CDR2 (germline): ENHRY, SYGVKD. This CDR3 has 17 residues. The CDR3 loop reads CAIERATGGEGFNEQFF. CDR3 DNA: TGTGCCATCGAGAGGGCCACGGGGGGGGAGGGGTTCAATGAGCAGTTCTTC.

Ten or more counts support this clonotype. The chain joins TRBV19 to TRBJ2-2; TRBD2 matches 11 bases. CDR1 and CDR2 from the germline V gene are LNHDA and SQIVND (reference sequence). V shed 5 bases, J shed 3 bases, and the junction held 5 bases outside the gene matches. CDR3 length equals 16 residues. This chain's CDR3 is CASSGTSGSYTGELFF. In nucleotides, the CDR3 is TGTGCCAGTAGTGGAACTAGCGGGAGTTACACCGGGGAGCTGTTTTTT.

As for this clonotype: One junction end disagrees with the germline gene, perhaps due to a read error. The rearrangement joins TRBV20-1 to TRBJ2-1; 8 positions agree with TRBD1. The germline CDR1 and CDR2 sequences are DFQATT and SNEGSKA (reference sequence). The CDR3 loop spans 15 amino acids. The CDR3 sequence: CSASYGAGGRNEQFF. CDR3 DNA: TGCAGTGCTAGCTACGGGGCAGGGGGCCGGAATGAACAGTTCTTC.

This clonotype was recorded many times. The rearrangement uses TRBV5-1 and TRBJ2-7; 7 bases agree with TRBD2. There are 15 residues in the CDR3. V trimming: 2 bases; J trimming: 2 bases; junction bases outside the gene matches: 7. Per germline, CDR1 SGHRS and CDR2 YFSETQ. The CDR3 reads CASSFGRGGAYEQYF. CDR3 nucleotides: TGCGCCAGCAGCTTCGGGCGCGGGGGTGCCTACGAGCAGTACTTC.

With regard to this clonotype: This likely traces to a read error, being one base from a far larger clone. The CDR3 nucleotides are TGTGCCAGCAGCCAAGGCGGGAGGGCACCAATCGGGCAGTTCTTC. Protein sequence: CASSQGGRAPIGQFF. The V call is TRBV11-1, the J call TRBJ2-1; 9 bases are shared with TRBD2. The CDR3 loop spans 15 amino acids. The germline gives CDR1 SGHAT, CDR2 FQDESV (reference sequence). J lost 12 bases, V lost 5 bases, and 14 bases had no gene match.

This clonotype was picked up many times. The V gene is TRBV29-1, the J gene TRBJ2-3; 10 positions agree with TRBD2. Germline values: CDR1 SQVTM, CDR2 ANQGSEA. The CDR3 is made up of 15 amino acids. V shed 5 bases and J 3 bases; nucleotides not matched to a gene: 8. This chain's CDR3 is CSVTGTSEMTDTQYF. CDR3 nucleotides: TGCAGCGTTACCGGGACTAGCGAGATGACAGATACGCAGTATTTT.

On this clonotype itself: A single base is all that separates this from a far larger clone, so a read error is likely. The CDR3 carries no conserved terminal phenylalanine or tryptophan, so it likely arises from a read error. The rearrangement uses TRBV6-6 and TRBJ2-7; D may match TRBD1 or TRBD2 (6 bases each). From germline, CDR1 is MNHNY and CDR2 SVGAGI (reference sequence). V lost 0 bases and J lost 6, with 12 bases in between. The CDR3 is 14 amino acids. The CDR3 nucleotides read TGTGCCAGCAGTTACTCCCTGGGGGGCACCGAGCAGTACTCC. Protein: CASSYSLGGTEQYS.

At least ten counts were recorded for this clonotype. Compared with germline, one end of the junction differs, possibly owing to a read error. The gene calls are TRBV5-6 and TRBJ2-7, with 7 bases matching TRBD1. Germline V CDR1 and CDR2: SGHDT, YYEEEE. The CDR3 consists of 15 residues. This CDR3 is CASSVTGQSSYEQYF. As DNA, the CDR3 is TGTGCCAGCAGCGTTACGGGACAGAGCTCCTACGAGCAGTATTTC.

At least ten counts were recorded for this clonotype. The rearrangement links TRBV7-2 to TRBJ2-7; 7 positions match TRBD1. Germline CDR1 reads SGHTA; CDR2 reads FQGNSA. The CDR3 is 13 amino acids. The junction had 5 bases not matched to a gene; V was cut back by 6 bases and J by 3 bases. Written as DNA, the CDR3 is TGTGCCAGCAGTTGGGACAGAGGCTACGAGCAGTACTTC. Translated: CASSWDRGYEQYF.

Remarks on this clonotype: A far more abundant clone sits one base away, making this likely a read error. The chain is built from TRBV11-3 and TRBJ2-2, with 8 positions matching TRBD1. The CDR3 has 15 amino acids. CDR1 and CDR2 from the germline V gene are SGHNT and YENEEA. Here the CDR3 reads CASSMDREVTGELLF. The CDR3, as DNA: TGTGCCAGCAGCATGGACAGGGAGGTCACCGGGGAGCTGTTATTT.

The sample holds a few counts of this clonotype. It may be a read error: a sequence one base away is much more abundant. This chain joins TRBV9 and TRBJ2-1; 7 nucleotides agree with TRBD2. Germline lookup yields CDR1 SGDLS and CDR2 YYNGEE. This CDR3 is 15 amino acids long. Here the CDR3 DNA reads TGTGCCAGCGGCGTATCTAGCGGAACCTACAATGAGCAGTTCTTC. Translation gives CASGVSSGTYNEQFF.

This clonotype has at least ten counts. The CDR3 coding sequence is TGCGCCAGCAGTCAATCGGACAGCCAAGAGACCCAGTACTTC. Translation gives CASSQSDSQETQYF. The chain combines TRBV23-1 with TRBJ2-5; a weak D match, TRBD1 (6 bases). TRBV23-1 falls under the ORF class, with uncertain function. CDR3 length: 14 amino acids. V was clipped by 0 bases and J by 1 base, with 6 bases between them.

Concerning this clonotype itself: A read error likely explains this, since a far larger clone differs by one base. This rearrangement joins TRBV7-3 to TRBJ2-1; D assignment may be TRBD1 or TRBD2 (5 bases each). The CDR3 length is 16 residues. Germline V gene sequence: CDR1 SGHTA, CDR2 FQGTGA. The CDR3 sequence is CASSLALGTSYNKQFF. The CDR3 coding sequence is TGTGCCAGCAGCTTAGCGTTGGGGACCTCCTACAATAAGCAGTTCTTC.

About this clonotype: A single base is all that separates this from a far larger clone, so a read error is likely. The V call is TRBV6-2 or TRBV6-3, the J call TRBJ2-5, with D uncertain. The germline CDR1 and CDR2 sequences are MNHEY and SVGEGT. The CDR3 covers 13 residues. The CDR3: CASSYIFQETRYF. The CDR3 DNA is TGTGCCAGCAGTTACATCTTCCAAGAGACCCGGTACTTC.

This clonotype was detected ten times or more. V is TRBV7-3 and J is TRBJ2-1; D may correspond to TRBD1 or TRBD2 (6 bases each). Germline CDR1 and CDR2: SGHTA and FQGTGA. V gave up 5 bases and J gave up 1 base, with 15 bases separating them. The CDR3 consists of 16 residues. DNA of the CDR3: TGTGCCAGCAGCACTCAGGGGAGGCCATCCTACAATGAGCAGTTCTTC. Its protein is CASSTQGRPSYNEQFF.

This clonotype was counted many times. V gene TRBV15 combines with J gene TRBJ1-5; 12 positions match TRBD1. CDR1 LNHNV and CDR2 YYDKDF come from the germline V gene (reference sequence). The V segment lost 4 bases and the J segment 0 bases; nucleotides outside the gene matches: 10. This CDR3 spans 19 amino acids. In nucleotides, the CDR3 is TGTGCCACCAGCACCCGACCGGGACAGGGGGCTAATAGCAATCAGCCCCAGCATTTT. This sequence encodes CATSTRPGQGANSNQPQHF.

At least ten counts were recorded for this clonotype. The V call is TRBV2, the J call TRBJ1-1; 7 bases map to TRBD1. The CDR3 extends over 15 amino acids. The V segment lost 2 bases and the J segment 1 base; nucleotides outside the gene matches: 4. Per germline, CDR1 SNHLY and CDR2 FYNNEI. In DNA, the CDR3 is TGTGCCAGCAGTGAATTGGCAGGGGGGAACACTGAAGCTTTCTTT. Amino acids: CASSELAGGNTEAFF.

This clonotype came up many times. The genes are TRBV18 and TRBJ1-3; 7 bases line up with TRBD1. CDR1 is KGHSH, CDR2 LQKENI, per germline. J lost 1 base, V lost 4 bases, and 1 base had no gene match. The CDR3 has 14 amino acids. CDR3 bases: TGTGCCAGCTCACAGGGGGCATCTGGAAACACCATATATTTT. It encodes CASSQGASGNTIYF.

The V gene is TRBV3-1, the J gene TRBJ2-2; a possible D gene is TRBD2 (6 bases). The CDR3 sequence is 14 residues long. The germline V gene has CDR1 LGHDT and CDR2 YNNKEL (reference sequence). Trimming cost V 1 base and J 4 bases, with 7 bases left between them. CDR3 protein: CASSQVGGTGELFF. The CDR3 nucleotides are TGTGCCAGCAGCCAAGTCGGGGGCACCGGGGAGCTGTTTTTT.

This clonotype was recorded at least ten times. This chain connects TRBV7-2 to TRBJ2-3; D is perhaps TRBD1 or TRBD2 (5 bases each). The CDR3 is 15 amino acids. Deletions cut 7 bases from V and 2 bases from J, with 16 bases between. Germline values: CDR1 SGHTA, CDR2 FQGNSA. CDR3 in DNA: TGTGCCAGCAATGGGGGTAGGCCCCACACAGATACGCAGTATTTT. It yields the protein CASNGGRPHTDTQYF.